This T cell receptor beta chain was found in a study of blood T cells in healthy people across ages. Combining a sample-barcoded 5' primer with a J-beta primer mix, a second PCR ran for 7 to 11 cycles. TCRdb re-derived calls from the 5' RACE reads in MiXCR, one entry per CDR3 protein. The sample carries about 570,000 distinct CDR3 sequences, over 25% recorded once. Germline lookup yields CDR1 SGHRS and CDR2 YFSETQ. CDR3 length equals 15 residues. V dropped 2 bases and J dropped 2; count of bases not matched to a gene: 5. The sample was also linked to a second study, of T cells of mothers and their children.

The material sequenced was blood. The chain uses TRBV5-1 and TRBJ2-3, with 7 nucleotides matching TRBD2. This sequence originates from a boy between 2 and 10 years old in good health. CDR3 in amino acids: CASSLRGGFTDTQYF. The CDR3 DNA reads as TGCGCCAGCAGCTTACGCGGGGGATTCACAGATACGCAGTATTTT.